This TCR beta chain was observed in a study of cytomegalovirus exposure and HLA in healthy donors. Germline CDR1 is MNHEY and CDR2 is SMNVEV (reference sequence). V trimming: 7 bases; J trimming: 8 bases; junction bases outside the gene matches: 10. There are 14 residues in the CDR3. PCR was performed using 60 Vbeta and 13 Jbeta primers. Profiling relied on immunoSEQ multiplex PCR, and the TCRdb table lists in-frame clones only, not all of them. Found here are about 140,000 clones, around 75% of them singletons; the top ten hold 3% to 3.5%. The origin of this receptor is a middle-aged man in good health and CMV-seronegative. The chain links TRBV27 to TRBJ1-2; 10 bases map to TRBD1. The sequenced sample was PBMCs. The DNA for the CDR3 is TGTGCCAGCACCCCGGGACAGGGGACCCGGGGCTACACCTTC. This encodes CASTPGQGTRGYTF.